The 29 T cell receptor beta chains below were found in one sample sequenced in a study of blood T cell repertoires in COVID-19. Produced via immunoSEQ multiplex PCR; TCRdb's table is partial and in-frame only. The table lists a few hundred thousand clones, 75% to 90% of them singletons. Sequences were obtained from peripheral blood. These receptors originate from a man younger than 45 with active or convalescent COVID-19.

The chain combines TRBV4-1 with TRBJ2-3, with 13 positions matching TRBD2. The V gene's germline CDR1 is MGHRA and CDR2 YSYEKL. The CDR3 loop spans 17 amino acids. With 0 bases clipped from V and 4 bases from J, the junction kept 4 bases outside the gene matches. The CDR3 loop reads CASSQDLLAGGADTQYF. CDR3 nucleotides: TGCGCCAGCAGCCAAGATTTACTAGCGGGGGGGGCAGATACGCAGTATTTT.

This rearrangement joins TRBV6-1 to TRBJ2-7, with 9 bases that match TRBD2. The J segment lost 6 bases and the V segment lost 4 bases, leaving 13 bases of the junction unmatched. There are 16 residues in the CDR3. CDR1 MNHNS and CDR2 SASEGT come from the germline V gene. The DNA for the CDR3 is TGTGCCAGCAGTGGCCCAGCGGGGGGCGGGGGCAGCGAGCAGTACTTC. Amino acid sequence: CASSGPAGGGGSEQYF.

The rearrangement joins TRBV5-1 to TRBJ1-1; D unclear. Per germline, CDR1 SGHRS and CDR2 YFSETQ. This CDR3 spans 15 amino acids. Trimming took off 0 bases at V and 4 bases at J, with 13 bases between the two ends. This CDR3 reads CASSLEAIPGTEAFF. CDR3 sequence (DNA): TGCGCCAGCAGCTTGGAAGCAATTCCGGGCACTGAAGCTTTCTTT.

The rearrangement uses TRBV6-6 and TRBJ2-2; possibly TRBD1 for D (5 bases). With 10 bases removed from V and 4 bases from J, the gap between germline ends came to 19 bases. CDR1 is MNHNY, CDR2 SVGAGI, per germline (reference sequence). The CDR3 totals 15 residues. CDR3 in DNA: TGTGCCACAGGGCCCCCGGGTCTAGGCACCGGGGAGCTGTTTTTT. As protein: CATGPPGLGTGELFF.

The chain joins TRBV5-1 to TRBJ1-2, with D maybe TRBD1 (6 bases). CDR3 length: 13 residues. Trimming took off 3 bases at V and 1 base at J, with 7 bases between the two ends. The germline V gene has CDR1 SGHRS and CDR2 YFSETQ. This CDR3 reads CASSSDSNYGYTF. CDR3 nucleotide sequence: TGCGCCAGCAGCTCGGACAGTAACTATGGCTACACCTTC.

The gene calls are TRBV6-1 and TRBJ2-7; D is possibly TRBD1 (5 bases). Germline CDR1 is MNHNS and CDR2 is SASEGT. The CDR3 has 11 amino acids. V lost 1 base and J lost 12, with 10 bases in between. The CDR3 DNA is TGTGCCAGCAGTGAAGTGGCAGGGTGGTACTTC. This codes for CASSEVAGWYF.

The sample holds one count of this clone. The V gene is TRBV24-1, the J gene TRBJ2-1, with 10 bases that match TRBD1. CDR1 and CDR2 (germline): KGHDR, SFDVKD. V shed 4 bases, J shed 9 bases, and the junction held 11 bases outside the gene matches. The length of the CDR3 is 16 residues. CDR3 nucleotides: TGTGCCACCAGTGACGTAGACAGGGGGCTCGAATTTGAGCAGTTCTTC. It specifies CATSDVDRGLEFEQFF.

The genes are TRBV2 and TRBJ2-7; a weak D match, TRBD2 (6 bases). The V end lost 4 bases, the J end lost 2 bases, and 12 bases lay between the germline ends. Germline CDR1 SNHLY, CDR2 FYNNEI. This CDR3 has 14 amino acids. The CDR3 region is CASSGLAVTYEQYF. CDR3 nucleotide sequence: TGTGCCAGCAGTGGGTTAGCGGTTACCTACGAGCAGTACTTC.

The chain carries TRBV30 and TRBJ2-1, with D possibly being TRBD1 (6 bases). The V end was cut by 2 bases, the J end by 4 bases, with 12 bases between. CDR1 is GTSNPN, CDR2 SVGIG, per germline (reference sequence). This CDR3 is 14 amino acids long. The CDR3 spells CAWSLGAKYNEQFF. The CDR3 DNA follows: TGTGCCTGGAGTTTGGGGGCCAAGTACAATGAGCAGTTCTTC.

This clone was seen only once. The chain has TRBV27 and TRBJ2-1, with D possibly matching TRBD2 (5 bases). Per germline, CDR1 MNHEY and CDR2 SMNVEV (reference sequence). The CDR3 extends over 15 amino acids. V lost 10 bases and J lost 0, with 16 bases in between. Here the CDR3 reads CATTPGSGSYNEQFF. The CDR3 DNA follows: TGTGCCACCACCCCGGGATCAGGCTCCTACAATGAGCAGTTCTTC.

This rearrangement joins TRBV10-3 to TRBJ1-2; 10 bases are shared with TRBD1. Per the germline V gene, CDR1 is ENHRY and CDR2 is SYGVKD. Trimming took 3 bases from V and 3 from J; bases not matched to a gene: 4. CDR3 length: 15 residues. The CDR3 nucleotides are TGTGCCATCAGTGAACCGGGACAGGGGTACTATGGCTACACCTTC. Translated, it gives CAISEPGQGYYGYTF.

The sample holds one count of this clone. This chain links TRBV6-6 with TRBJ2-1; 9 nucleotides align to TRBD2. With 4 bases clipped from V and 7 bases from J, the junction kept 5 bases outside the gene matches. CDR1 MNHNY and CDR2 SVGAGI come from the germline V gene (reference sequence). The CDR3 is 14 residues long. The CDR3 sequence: CASSSSGVLNEQFF. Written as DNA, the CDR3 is TGTGCCAGCAGTTCTAGCGGGGTATTAAATGAGCAGTTCTTC.

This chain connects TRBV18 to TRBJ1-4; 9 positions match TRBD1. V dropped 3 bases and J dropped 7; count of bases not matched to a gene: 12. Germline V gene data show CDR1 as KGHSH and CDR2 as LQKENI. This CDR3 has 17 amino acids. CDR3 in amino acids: CASSPLTASTGGEKLFF. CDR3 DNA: TGTGCCAGCTCACCTCTTACCGCGTCGACAGGGGGTGAAAAACTGTTTTTT. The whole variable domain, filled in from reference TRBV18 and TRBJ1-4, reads NAGVMQNPRHLVRRRGQEARLRCSPMKGHSHVYWYRQLPEEGLKFMVYLQKENIIDESGMPKERFSAEFPKEGPSILRIQQVVRGDSAAYFCASSPLTASTGGEKLFFGSGTQLSVL.

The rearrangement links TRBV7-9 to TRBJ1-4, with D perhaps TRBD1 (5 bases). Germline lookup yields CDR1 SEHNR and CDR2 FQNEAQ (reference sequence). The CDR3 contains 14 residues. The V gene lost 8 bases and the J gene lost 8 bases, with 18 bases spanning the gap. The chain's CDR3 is CASVFGREEEKLFF. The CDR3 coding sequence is TGTGCCAGCGTTTTTGGCAGGGAAGAAGAAAAACTGTTTTTT.

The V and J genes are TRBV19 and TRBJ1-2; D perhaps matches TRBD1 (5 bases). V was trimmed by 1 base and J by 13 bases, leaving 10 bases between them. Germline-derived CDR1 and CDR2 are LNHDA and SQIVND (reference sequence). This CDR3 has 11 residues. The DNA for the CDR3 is TGTGCCAGTAGTATAGGGACAAGTGGCACCTTC. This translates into CASSIGTSGTF. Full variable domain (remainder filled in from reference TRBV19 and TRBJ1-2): DGGITQSPKYLFRKEGQNVTLSCEQNLNHDAMYWYRQDPGQGLRLIYYSQIVNDFQKGDIAEGYSVSREKKESFPLTVTSAQKNPTAFYLCASSIGTSGTFGSGTRLTVV.

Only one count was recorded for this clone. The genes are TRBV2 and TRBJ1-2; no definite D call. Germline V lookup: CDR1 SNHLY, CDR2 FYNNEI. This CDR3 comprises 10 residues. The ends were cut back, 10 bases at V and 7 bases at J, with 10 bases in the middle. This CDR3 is CATITGGYTF. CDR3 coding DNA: TGTGCCACTATAACCGGTGGCTACACCTTC.

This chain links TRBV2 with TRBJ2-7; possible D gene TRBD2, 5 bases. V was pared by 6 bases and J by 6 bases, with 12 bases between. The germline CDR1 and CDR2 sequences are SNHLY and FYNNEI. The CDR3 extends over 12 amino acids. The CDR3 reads CASSARVPEQYF. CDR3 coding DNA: TGTGCCAGCAGCGCGCGGGTTCCCGAGCAGTACTTC.

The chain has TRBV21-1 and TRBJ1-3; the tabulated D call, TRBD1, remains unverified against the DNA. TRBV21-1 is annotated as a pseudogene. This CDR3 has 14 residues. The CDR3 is CASSRRDSGNTIYF. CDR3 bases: TGTGCCAGCAGCCGACGGGACAGTGGAAACACCATATATTTT.

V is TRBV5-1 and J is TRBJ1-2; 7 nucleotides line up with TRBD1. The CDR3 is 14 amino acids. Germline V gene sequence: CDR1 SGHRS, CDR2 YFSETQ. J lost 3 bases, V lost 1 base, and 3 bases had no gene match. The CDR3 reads CASSLLGTDYGYTF. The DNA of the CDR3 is TGCGCCAGCAGCTTGTTGGGGACAGACTATGGCTACACCTTC.

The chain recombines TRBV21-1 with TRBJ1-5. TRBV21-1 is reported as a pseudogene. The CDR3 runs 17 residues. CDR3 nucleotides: TGTGCCAGCAGCAAATCTAGAAAAAAAGGCGTTAATCAGCCCCAGCATTTT. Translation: CASSKSRKKGVNQPQHF.

In DNA form, the CDR3 reads TGTGCCAGCAGTGCTTGGTCTAGCGGGGTTCGCTCCTACAATGAGCAGTTCTTC. This encodes CASSAWSSGVRSYNEQFF. V and J are TRBV2 and TRBJ2-1, with 9 bases matching TRBD2. Germline trimming cut 4 bases from V and 0 bases from J; bases unmatched to any gene: 10. The CDR3 extends over 18 amino acids. CDR1 and CDR2 from the germline V gene are SNHLY and FYNNEI.

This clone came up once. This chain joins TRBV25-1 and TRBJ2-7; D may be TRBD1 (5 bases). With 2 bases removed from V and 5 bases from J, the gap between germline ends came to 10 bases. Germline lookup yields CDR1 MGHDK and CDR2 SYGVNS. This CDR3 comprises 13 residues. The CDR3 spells CASSEQGFNEQYF. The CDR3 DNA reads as TGTGCCAGCAGTGAACAGGGTTTCAACGAGCAGTACTTC.

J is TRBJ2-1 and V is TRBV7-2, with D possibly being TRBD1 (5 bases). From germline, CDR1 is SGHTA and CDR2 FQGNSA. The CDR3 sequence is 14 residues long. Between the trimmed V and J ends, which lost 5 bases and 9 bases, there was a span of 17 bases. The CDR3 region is CASSRVGVPGEQFF. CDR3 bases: TGTGCCAGCAGCCGCGTAGGGGTGCCCGGTGAGCAGTTCTTC.

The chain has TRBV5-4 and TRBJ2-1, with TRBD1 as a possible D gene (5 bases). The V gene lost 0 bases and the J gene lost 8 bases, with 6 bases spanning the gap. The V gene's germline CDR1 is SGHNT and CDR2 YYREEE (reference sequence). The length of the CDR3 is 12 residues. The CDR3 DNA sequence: TGTGCCAGCAGCTTGGTAGGGGATGAGCAGTTCTTC. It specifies CASSLVGDEQFF.

The CDR3 DNA sequence: TGTGCCAGCAGCACGGGACAGAACAATCAGCCCCAGCATTTT. This encodes CASSTGQNNQPQHF. This rearrangement joins TRBV2 to TRBJ1-5; 7 bases are a match to TRBD1. V shed 6 bases and J 3 bases; nucleotides not matched to a gene: 5. The CDR3 contains 14 residues. Germline CDR1 and CDR2: SNHLY and FYNNEI.

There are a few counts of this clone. The CDR3 spells CASSQEGTSPYEQYF. CDR3 in DNA: TGTGCCAGCAGCCAAGAAGGGACTTCTCCCTACGAGCAGTACTTC. The genes are TRBV3-1 (or the pseudogene TRBV3-2) and TRBJ2-7, with a tentative D call TRBD2 (6 bases). Germline V CDR1 and CDR2: LGHDT, YNNKEL (reference sequence). This CDR3 has 15 amino acids. V lost 0 bases to trimming and J lost 2 bases, with 11 bases between them.

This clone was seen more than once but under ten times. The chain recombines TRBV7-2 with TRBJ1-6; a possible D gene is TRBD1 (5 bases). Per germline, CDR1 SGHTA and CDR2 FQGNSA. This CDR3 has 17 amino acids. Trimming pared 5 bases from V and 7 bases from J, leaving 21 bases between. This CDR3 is CASSPGNPHGGNSPLHF. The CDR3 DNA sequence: TGTGCCAGCAGCCCAGGCAATCCCCACGGGGGAAATTCACCCCTCCACTTT. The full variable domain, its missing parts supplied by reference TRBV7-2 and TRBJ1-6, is GAGVSQSPSNKVTEKGKDVELRCDPISGHTALYWYRQSLGQGLEFLIYFQGNSAPDKSGLPSDRFSAERTGGSVSTLTIQRTQQEDSAVYLCASSPGNPHGGNSPLHFGNGTRLTVT.

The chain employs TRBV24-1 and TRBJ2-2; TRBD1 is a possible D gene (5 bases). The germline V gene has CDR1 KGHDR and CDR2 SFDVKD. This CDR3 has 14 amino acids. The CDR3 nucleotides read TGTGCTACCTCAGGGTATCCGAACACCGGGGAGCTGTTTTTT. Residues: CATSGYPNTGELFF.

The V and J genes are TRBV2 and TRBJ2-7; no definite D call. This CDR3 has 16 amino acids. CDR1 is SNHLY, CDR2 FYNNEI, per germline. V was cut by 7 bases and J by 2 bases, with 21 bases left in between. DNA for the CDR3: TGTGCCAGCACCTCAACAACCTCAAGTTTTCCCTACGAGCAGTACTTC. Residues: CASTSTTSSFPYEQYF.